The rows below give T cell receptor gamma chains drawn from one sample of a study of Vδ1+ human thymocytes. TCRdb re-called the multiplex PCR reads through CATT. The repertoire holds tens of thousands of gamma-chain clones, with over 15% as singletons. The sample comprised Vdelta1+ gamma-delta thymocytes from the thymus. The source is a boy under three years old who had congenital heart surgery. The conserved cysteine and the conserved F or W are not part of the CDR3 here. The order of the fields is V gene, J gene, CDR3 protein.

v_call: TRGV4
j_call: TRGJ1/TRGJ2
cdr3_aa: ATWDGLNYYKKL

v_call: TRGV4
j_call: TRGJ1/TRGJ2
cdr3_aa: ATWESTDPNKKL

v_call: TRGV5
j_call: TRGJP2
cdr3_aa: ATWDRQPSDWIKT

v_call: TRGV5
j_call: TRGJ1/TRGJ2
cdr3_aa: ATWDRQGYYKKL

v_call: TRGV2
j_call: TRGJ1/TRGJ2
cdr3_aa: ATWDGLGYYKKL

v_call: TRGV2
j_call: TRGJ1/TRGJ2
cdr3_aa: ATVTPYYKKL

v_call: TRGV5
j_call: TRGJ1/TRGJ2
cdr3_aa: ATWEGYKKL

v_call: TRGV8
j_call: TRGJP2
cdr3_aa: ATWDTRGSDWIKT

v_call: TRGV5
j_call: TRGJP2
cdr3_aa: ATWDCSYSSDWIKT

v_call: TRGV3
j_call: TRGJP2
cdr3_aa: ATWDRPGTVCSDWIKT

v_call: TRGV9
j_call: TRGJ1/TRGJ2
cdr3_aa: ALWVWDYYKKL

v_call: TRGV9
j_call: TRGJ1/TRGJ2
cdr3_aa: ALWEGLYKKL

v_call: TRGV4
j_call: TRGJ1/TRGJ2
cdr3_aa: ATWDSSKKL

v_call: TRGV5
j_call: TRGJ1/TRGJ2
cdr3_aa: ATWGIKENKKL

v_call: TRGV3
j_call: TRGJP2
cdr3_aa: ATWDKFPPHSSDWIKT

v_call: TRGV9
j_call: TRGJ1/TRGJ2
cdr3_aa: ALWEGRKKL

v_call: TRGV9
j_call: TRGJ1/TRGJ2
cdr3_aa: ALWEVQVKKL

v_call: TRGV5
j_call: TRGJ1/TRGJ2
cdr3_aa: ATWSPGYKKL

v_call: TRGV2
j_call: TRGJ1/TRGJ2
cdr3_aa: ATWDPHRYKKL

v_call: TRGV4
j_call: TRGJ1/TRGJ2
cdr3_aa: ATWDGFRGKNYYKKL

v_call: TRGV9
j_call: TRGJ1/TRGJ2
cdr3_aa: ALWEVERQFYYKKL

v_call: TRGV5
j_call: TRGJ1/TRGJ2
cdr3_aa: ATWDRLGYKKL

v_call: TRGV2
j_call: TRGJP2
cdr3_aa: ATWDADWIKT

v_call: TRGV4
j_call: TRGJP1
cdr3_aa: ATWARSTGWFKI

v_call: TRGV9
j_call: TRGJ1/TRGJ2
cdr3_aa: ALWEVRFLRKL

v_call: TRGV2
j_call: TRGJ1/TRGJ2
cdr3_aa: ATWDANYYKKL

v_call: TRGV9
j_call: TRGJ1/TRGJ2
cdr3_aa: ALWEERYYKKL

v_call: TRGV5
j_call: TRGJP2
cdr3_aa: ATWVPGVWIKT

v_call: TRGV9
j_call: TRGJ1/TRGJ2
cdr3_aa: ALWEGGIGPKKL

v_call: TRGV2
j_call: TRGJ1/TRGJ2
cdr3_aa: ATWDLRNYKKL

v_call: TRGV5
j_call: TRGJ1/TRGJ2
cdr3_aa: ATFLYYKKL

v_call: TRGV5
j_call: TRGJ1/TRGJ2
cdr3_aa: ATWDSRMGYYKKL

v_call: TRGV5
j_call: TRGJ1/TRGJ2
cdr3_aa: ATWDRPFKKL

v_call: TRGV9
j_call: TRGJ1/TRGJ2
cdr3_aa: ALWEEEYYKKL

v_call: TRGV3
j_call: TRGJ1/TRGJ2
cdr3_aa: ATWDGARVYKKL

v_call: TRGV3
j_call: TRGJ1/TRGJ2
cdr3_aa: ATWDRVRYKKL

v_call: TRGV9
j_call: TRGJ1/TRGJ2
cdr3_aa: ALWELLPDYYKKL

v_call: TRGV9
j_call: TRGJP
cdr3_aa: ALWEVRRELGKKIKV

v_call: TRGV9
j_call: TRGJ1/TRGJ2
cdr3_aa: ALWEVNKDKKL

v_call: TRGV8
j_call: TRGJP1
cdr3_aa: ATWGAGWFKI

v_call: TRGV9
j_call: TRGJ1/TRGJ2
cdr3_aa: ALWEGVWNYYKKL

v_call: TRGV3
j_call: TRGJ1/TRGJ2
cdr3_aa: ATWEGWFDYYKKL

v_call: TRGV9
j_call: TRGJ1/TRGJ2
cdr3_aa: ALWEVRRCYKKL

v_call: TRGV4
j_call: TRGJ1/TRGJ2
cdr3_aa: ATWDGPKYKKL

v_call: TRGV2
j_call: TRGJ1/TRGJ2
cdr3_aa: ATWDGRGYKKL

v_call: TRGV9
j_call: TRGJ1/TRGJ2
cdr3_aa: ALWEEIPYYKKL

v_call: TRGV5
j_call: TRGJ1/TRGJ2
cdr3_aa: ATWDRQDYYKKL

v_call: TRGV9
j_call: TRGJP1
cdr3_aa: ALWEVRDTTGWFKI

v_call: TRGV9
j_call: TRGJ1/TRGJ2
cdr3_aa: ALWPRRNYKKL

v_call: TRGV4
j_call: TRGJ1/TRGJ2
cdr3_aa: ATWDGLGYYKKL

v_call: TRGV8
j_call: TRGJ1/TRGJ2
cdr3_aa: ATWDQDYKKL

v_call: TRGV3
j_call: TRGJ1/TRGJ2
cdr3_aa: ATWPTYKKL

v_call: TRGV9
j_call: TRGJ1/TRGJ2
cdr3_aa: ALWGITEKL

v_call: TRGV3
j_call: TRGJ1/TRGJ2
cdr3_aa: ATWFTYYKKL

v_call: TRGV5
j_call: TRGJ1/TRGJ2
cdr3_aa: ATWDRYKKL

v_call: TRGV9
j_call: TRGJ1/TRGJ2
cdr3_aa: ALWEVRFEKL

v_call: TRGV8
j_call: TRGJP2
cdr3_aa: ATWNGSDWIKT

v_call: TRGV2
j_call: TRGJ1/TRGJ2
cdr3_aa: ATWRSNYYNIL

v_call: TRGV9
j_call: TRGJ1/TRGJ2
cdr3_aa: ALWEGRFKKKL

v_call: TRGV9
j_call: TRGJ1/TRGJ2
cdr3_aa: ALWEGLKKL